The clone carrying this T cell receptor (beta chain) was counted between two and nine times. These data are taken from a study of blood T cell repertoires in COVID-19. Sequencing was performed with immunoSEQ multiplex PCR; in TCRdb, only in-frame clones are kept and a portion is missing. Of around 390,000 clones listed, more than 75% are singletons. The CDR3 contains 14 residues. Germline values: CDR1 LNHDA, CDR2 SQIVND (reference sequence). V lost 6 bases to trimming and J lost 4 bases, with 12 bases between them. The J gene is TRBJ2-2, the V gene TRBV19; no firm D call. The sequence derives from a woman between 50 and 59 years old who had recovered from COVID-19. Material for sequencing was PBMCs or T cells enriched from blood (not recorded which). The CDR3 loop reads CASSAYSPTGELFF. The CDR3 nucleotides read TGTGCCAGTAGCGCTTACAGTCCCACCGGGGAGCTGTTTTTT.